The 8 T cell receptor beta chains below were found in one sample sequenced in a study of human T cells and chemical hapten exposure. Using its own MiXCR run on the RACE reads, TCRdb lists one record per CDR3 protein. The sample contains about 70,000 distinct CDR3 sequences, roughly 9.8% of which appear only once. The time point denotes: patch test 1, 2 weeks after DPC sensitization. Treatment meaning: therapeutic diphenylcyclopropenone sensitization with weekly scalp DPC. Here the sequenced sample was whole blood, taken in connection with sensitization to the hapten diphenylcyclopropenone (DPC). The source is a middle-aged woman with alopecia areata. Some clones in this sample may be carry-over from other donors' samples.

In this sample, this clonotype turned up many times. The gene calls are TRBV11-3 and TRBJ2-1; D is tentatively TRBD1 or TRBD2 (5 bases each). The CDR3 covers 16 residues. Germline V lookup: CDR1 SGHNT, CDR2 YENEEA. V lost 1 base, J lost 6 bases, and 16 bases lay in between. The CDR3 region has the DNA TGTGCCAGCAGCTTAGCCGGCCGGGACGGGCGCAATGAGCAGTTCTTC. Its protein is CASSLAGRDGRNEQFF.

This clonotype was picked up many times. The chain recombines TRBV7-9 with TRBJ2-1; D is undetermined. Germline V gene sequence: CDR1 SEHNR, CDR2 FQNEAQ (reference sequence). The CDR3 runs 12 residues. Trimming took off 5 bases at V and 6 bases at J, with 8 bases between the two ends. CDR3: CASSPSGNEQFF. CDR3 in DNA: TGTGCCAGCAGCCCGAGTGGCAATGAGCAGTTCTTC.

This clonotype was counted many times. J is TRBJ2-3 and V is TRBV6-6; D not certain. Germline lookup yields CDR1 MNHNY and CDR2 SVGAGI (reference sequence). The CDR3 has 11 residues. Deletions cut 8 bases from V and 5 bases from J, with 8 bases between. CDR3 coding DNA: TGTGCCAGCTCACCGGGAGATACGCAGTATTTT. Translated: CASSPGDTQYF.

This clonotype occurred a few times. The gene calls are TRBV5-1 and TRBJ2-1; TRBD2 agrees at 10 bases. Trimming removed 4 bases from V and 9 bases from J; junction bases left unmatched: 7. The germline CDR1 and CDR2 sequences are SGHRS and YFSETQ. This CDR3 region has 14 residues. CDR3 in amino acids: CASSVTSGPGEQFF. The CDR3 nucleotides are TGCGCCAGCAGCGTGACTAGCGGGCCGGGTGAGCAGTTCTTC.

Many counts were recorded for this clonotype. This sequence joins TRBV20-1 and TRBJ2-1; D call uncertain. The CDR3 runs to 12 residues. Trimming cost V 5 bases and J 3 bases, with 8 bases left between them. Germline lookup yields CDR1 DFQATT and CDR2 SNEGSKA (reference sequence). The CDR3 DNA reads TGCAGTGCTGGAGCTATCTACAATGAGCAGTTCTTC. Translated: CSAGAIYNEQFF.

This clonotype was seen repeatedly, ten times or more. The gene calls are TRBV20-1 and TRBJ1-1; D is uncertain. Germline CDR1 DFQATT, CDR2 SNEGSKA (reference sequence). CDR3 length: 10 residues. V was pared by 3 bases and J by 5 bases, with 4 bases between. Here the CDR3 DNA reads TGCAGTGCTAGGGGGACTGAAGCTTTCTTT. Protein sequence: CSARGTEAFF.

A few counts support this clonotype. In DNA, the CDR3 is TGTGCCAGCAGTTCTTACAGTACTGGGGCCAACGTCCTGACTTTC. This translates into CASSSYSTGANVLTF. V is TRBV28 and J is TRBJ2-6, with unresolved D. V lost 4 bases, J lost 2 bases, and 9 bases lay in between. CDR1 is MDHEN and CDR2 is SYDVKM in the germline V gene. CDR3 size: 15 residues.

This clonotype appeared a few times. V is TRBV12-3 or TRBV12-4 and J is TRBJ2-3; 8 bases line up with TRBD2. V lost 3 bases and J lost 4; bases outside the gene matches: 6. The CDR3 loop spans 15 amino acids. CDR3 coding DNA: TGTGCCAGCAGTTTTCTGCGGGGGGCTGCAGATACGCAGTATTTT. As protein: CASSFLRGAADTQYF.